Listed below are T cell receptor beta chains from one sample, sequenced in a study of T cell clones after liver transplantation. TCRdb's table, derived via immunoSEQ multiplex PCR, lists solely in-frame clones and lacks some. The sample consists of around 20,000 clones, over 70% of them appearing once. Sequenced here: CD8+ T cells from blood, sampled before liver transplant. All receptors come from a human donor who received a liver transplant. CDR3s include the opening cysteine and the closing phenylalanine or tryptophan. The D gene is left open where the match is weak. Not all rows give a size; the values are once, few, many and, for expanded clones, a class.

TRBV28,TRBD1,.,TRBJ1-4,CASSLRDRQDEKLFF,TGTGCCAGCAGTCTCCGGGACAGGCAGGATGAAAAACTGTTTTTT
TRBV4-3,TRBD2,.,TRBJ2-3,CASSQDYRREYGTDTQYF,TGCGCCAGCAGCCAAGATTATAGGCGGGAGTACGGCACAGATACGCAGTATTTT
TRBV15,.,.,TRBJ1-1,CATSRTHLRMGGFF,TGTGCCACCAGCAGAACCCACCTGCGGATGGGAGGTTTTTTT
TRBV9,.,.,TRBJ2-7,CASSVGGSTYEQYF,TGTGCCAGCAGCGTAGGAGGGTCTACCTACGAGCAGTACTTC
TRBV5-8,.,.,TRBJ2-1,CASSLAAVRRQFF,TGTGCCAGCAGCTTAGCAGCGGTTAGACGGCAGTTCTTC
TRBV9,.,.,TRBJ1-3,CASSVGGGSGNTIYF,TGTGCCAGCAGCGTAGGAGGCGGCTCTGGAAACACCATATATTTT
TRBV6-4,TRBD2,.,TRBJ2-3,CASSDLAGEGSDTQYF,TGTGCCAGCAGTGACTTAGCGGGAGAAGGATCAGATACGCAGTATTTT
TRBV7-6,.,.,TRBJ2-1,CASSLAGGHEQFF,TGTGCCAGCAGCTTAGCGGGTGGCCATGAGCAGTTCTTC
TRBV7-9,.,.,TRBJ2-3,CASTLLVRGKSDTQYF,TGTGCCAGCACCCTTCTGGTCCGGGGGAAATCAGATACGCAGTATTTT
TRBV4-1,.,once,TRBJ2-1,CASSQAPLDNEQFF,TGCGCCAGCAGCCAAGCTCCCTTAGACAATGAGCAGTTCTTC
TRBV28,.,.,TRBJ1-1,CASSFGRGGTEAFF,TGTGCCAGCAGTTTCGGGAGAGGGGGAACTGAAGCTTTCTTT
TRBV6-1,.,.,TRBJ1-2,CASSEEDLPLSYGYTF,TGTGCCAGCAGTGAAGAGGACCTACCGTTGAGTTATGGCTACACCTTC
TRBV11-2,.,.,TRBJ2-1,CASSLDRVEPSGEQFF,TGTGCCAGCAGCTTAGACAGGGTAGAACCCAGCGGTGAGCAGTTCTTC
TRBV9,TRBD1,.,TRBJ2-7,CASSVSPGQNYEQYF,TGTGCCAGCAGCGTTTCCCCGGGACAGAACTACGAGCAGTACTTC
TRBV6-1,TRBD1,.,TRBJ2-7,CASSEIGAGGTGEQYF,TGTGCCAGCAGTGAGATAGGGGCAGGGGGAACGGGAGAGCAGTACTTC
TRBV18,.,.,TRBJ1-2,CASSPPASQFYGYTF,TGTGCCAGCTCACCACCGGCATCACAATTCTATGGCTACACCTTC
TRBV18,.,.,TRBJ1-1,CASSPEAYFGREAFF,TGTGCCAGCTCACCTGAAGCTTACTTCGGACGGGAAGCTTTCTTT
TRBV11-2,TRBD1,.,TRBJ1-2,CASSHGIGDRTNYGYTF,TGTGCCAGCAGCCATGGGATAGGGGACAGGACTAACTATGGCTACACCTTC
TRBV7-2,.,.,TRBJ2-5,CASSSAYQETQYF,TGTGCCAGCAGCTCCGCTTACCAAGAGACCCAGTACTTC
TRBV21-1,.,.,TRBJ2-7,CASSPRELTPGLSVKQYF,TGTGCCAGCAGCCCCCGAGAACTAACCCCCGGATTGAGCGTCAAGCAGTACTTC
TRBV7-9,.,.,TRBJ2-1,CASNPPEGASTNNEQFF,TGTGCCAGCAACCCACCGGAGGGGGCCTCAACCAACAATGAGCAGTTCTTC
TRBV11-3,TRBD2,.,TRBJ2-2,CASSLTPGTSGRAGAGELFF,TGTGCCAGCAGCTTAACCCCCGGGACTAGCGGGAGGGCCGGAGCCGGGGAGCTGTTTTTT
TRBV6-6,TRBD2,.,TRBJ2-5,CASSYPGGRGQETQYF,TGTGCCAGCAGTTATCCGGGAGGCCGGGGACAAGAGACCCAGTACTTC
TRBV13,.,.,TRBJ2-1,CASSLGDHEQFF,TGTGCCAGCAGCTTAGGAGACCATGAGCAGTTCTTC
TRBV6-1,.,.,TRBJ1-5,CASSEATVFSQPQHF,TGTGCCAGCAGTGAAGCAACCGTGTTTAGTCAGCCCCAGCATTTT
TRBV9,TRBD1,.,TRBJ1-2,CASSVVRTGGSYGYTF,TGTGCCAGCAGCGTAGTCAGGACAGGGGGCAGCTATGGCTACACCTTC
TRBV9,.,.,TRBJ2-3,CASSGPADTQYF,TGTGCCAGCAGCGGACCAGCAGATACGCAGTATTTT
TRBV28,.,.,TRBJ1-2,CASSSTLRLVRGYTF,TGTGCCAGCAGTTCGACACTTAGGCTGGTGAGGGGCTACACCTTC
TRBV5-3,TRBD1,.,TRBJ1-4,CARNKCDRDRDEKLFF,TGTGCCAGAAACAAATGCGACCGGGACAGGGATGAAAAACTGTTTTTT